This T cell receptor (beta chain) comes out of a study of tumor-infiltrating lymphocytes in primary liver carcinoma. About the research overall: Staged T1-T3 N0M0, the tumors had sizes that ranged from roughly 4 to 11 cm across. General study points: Pairs of tumor regions overlapped more than tumor-adjacent and tumor-blood pairs did. Bulk unsorted sampling precluded comparing CD4+ and CD8+ repertoires.

CDR1 SGHNT and CDR2 YENEEA come from the germline V gene. The CDR3 sequence is 14 residues long. Trimming removed 10 bases from V and 4 bases from J; junction bases left unmatched: 11. TCR beta cDNA was made from around 520 ng total RNA with a constant-region primer. It was through three nested multiplex PCR rounds of slightly modified ARM-PCR that TCR beta libraries arose. A C-beta reverse primer and TRBV1-TRBV30 forward primers served in each of the first two PCR rounds, at 9 to 10 cycles apiece. Using its own MiXCR run on the multiplex PCR reads, TCRdb lists one record per CDR3 protein. This table holds 330,000 or so distinct CDR3 sequences, about 61% found once. The blood RNA (from unsorted whole blood) was obtained, and germline DNA was also extracted. Researchers reported drawing approximately 3.6 milliliters of peripheral blood before surgery. This clonotype is a singleton in its sample. Its antigen is as yet unknown.

This clonotype originated in a man aged 40-49 years with primary liver carcinoma and hepatitis B virus infection. The chain recombines TRBV11-3 with TRBJ1-1, with 8 bases lining up with TRBD1. Material for sequencing was peripheral blood. CDR3 coding DNA: TGTGCCACCATCTCAGGGGGCGTGGGCACTGAAGCTTTCTTT. It codes for CATISGGVGTEAFF.